The clone carrying this T cell receptor beta chain has a handful of counts. These data originate in a study of CD8 T cells in ankylosing spondylitis. The germline V and J ends were trimmed by 6 bases and 3 bases, with 18 bases remaining between them. The CDR3 sequence is 15 residues long. Germline CDR1 MDHEN, CDR2 SYDVKM. TCRdb re-derived calls from the 5' RACE reads in MiXCR, one entry per CDR3 protein. Of over 75,000 distinct CDR3 sequences detected, 8.8% appear once; the ten largest clones hold just over 5%. The TCR originated in a male donor with ankylosing spondylitis or in good health (not recorded which). Material: blood, either unsorted or a sorted T cell fraction (not recorded which). The V call is TRBV28, the J call TRBJ2-7, with D possibly TRBD2 on 5 matching bases. CDR3 nucleotide sequence: TGTGCCAGCAGCCCTCCGGGAAGCCTAGTCTACGAGCAGTACTTC. Protein: CASSPPGSLVYEQYF.